The 8 T cell receptor beta chains below come from one sample, sequenced in a study of identical twins. TCRdb independently ran MiXCR on the 5' RACE reads; one entry per CDR3 protein. This table has about 470,000 distinct CDR3 sequences, 24% appearing once. These data also formed part of another study, on T cells expressing NK-cell markers.

The sequencing sample was made of CD4+ T cells sorted from blood. These receptors were taken from a woman aged 18-35 years in good health.

J is TRBJ2-1 and V is TRBV5-1, with D possibly TRBD2 on 6 matching bases. V lost 5 bases to trimming and J lost 11 bases, with 11 bases between them. The CDR3 loop spans 11 amino acids. Germline V gives CDR1 SGHRS, CDR2 YFSETQ. The DNA of the CDR3 is TGCGCCAGCAGGCGGGACGTCAAGCAGTTCTTC. Translation: CASRRDVKQFF.

This clonotype was seen a few times. V gene TRBV5-4 combines with J gene TRBJ2-5; D might be TRBD1 or TRBD2, each matching 5 bases. The CDR3 consists of 15 residues. The germline CDR1 and CDR2 sequences are SGHNT and YYREEE (reference sequence). V lost 5 bases and J 5 bases, leaving 19 bases between the germline ends. The CDR3 here is CASRAGTLERETQYF. DNA for the CDR3: TGTGCCAGCAGGGCCGGGACGTTGGAGAGGGAGACCCAGTACTTC.

In this sample, this clonotype turned up a few times. The V call is TRBV12-3 or TRBV12-4, the J call TRBJ2-1; a possible D gene is TRBD2 (6 bases). The ends were cut back, 3 bases at V and 8 bases at J, with 14 bases in the middle. The CDR3 runs 14 residues. Written as DNA, the CDR3 is TGTGCCAGCAGTTTGGGGGAGGCTGGGGATGAGCAGTTCTTC. This gives the protein CASSLGEAGDEQFF.

The V gene is TRBV20-1, the J gene TRBJ2-2; possibly TRBD2 for D (6 bases). Between the trimmed V and J ends, which lost 1 base and 5 bases, there was a span of 11 bases. This CDR3 has 14 amino acids. Germline CDR1 is DFQATT and CDR2 is SNEGSKA (reference sequence). CDR3 bases: TGCAGTGCTAGAGGAGCGGGCGATACCGGGGAGCTGTTTTTT. It encodes CSARGAGDTGELFF.

This chain uses TRBV7-2 with TRBJ2-3; D assignment may be TRBD1 or TRBD2 (6 bases each). The CDR3 is made up of 14 amino acids. Trimming cost V 5 bases and J 9 bases, with 18 bases left between them. Germline values: CDR1 SGHTA, CDR2 FQGNSA. The CDR3 nucleotides read TGTGCCAGCAGCGTCTCACTAACGGGGGCGACGCAGTATTTT. Its protein product is CASSVSLTGATQYF. Looking up the rest from reference TRBV7-2 and TRBJ2-3 gives the full variable domain: GAGVSQSPSNKVTEKGKDVELRCDPISGHTALYWYRQSLGQGLEFLIYFQGNSAPDKSGLPSDRFSAERTGGSVSTLTIQRTQQEDSAVYLCASSVSLTGATQYFGPGTRLTVL.

The chain carries TRBV14 and TRBJ2-1; D gene uncertain. Germline V gene lookup returns CDR1 SGHDN and CDR2 FVKESK. V gave up 1 base and J gave up 6 bases, with 13 bases separating them. The length of the CDR3 is 15 residues. CDR3 amino acids: CASSQASSGFNEQFF. The CDR3 nucleotides are TGTGCCAGCAGCCAAGCTTCGTCGGGCTTCAATGAGCAGTTCTTC. Looking up the rest from reference TRBV14 and TRBJ2-1 gives the full variable domain: EAGVTQFPSHSVIEKGQTVTLRCDPISGHDNLYWYRRVMGKEIKFLLHFVKESKQDESGMPNNRFLAERTGGTYSTLKVQPAELEDSGVYFCASSQASSGFNEQFFGPGTRLTVL.

This chain uses TRBV18 with TRBJ2-2; 7 nucleotides align to TRBD2. Germline CDR1 reads KGHSH; CDR2 reads LQKENI. V trimming: 7 bases; J trimming: 5 bases; junction bases outside the gene matches: 10. The CDR3 totals 15 residues. As DNA, the CDR3 is TGTGCCAGCTACGTACGGGAGGTGATAACCGGGGAGCTGTTTTTT. Its protein is CASYVREVITGELFF.

There are a few counts of this clonotype. The chain employs TRBV25-1 and TRBJ2-3; D not resolved. Trimming removed 4 bases at V and 0 bases at J, with 8 bases between. The CDR3 length is 14 residues. Per germline, CDR1 MGHDK and CDR2 SYGVNS. The CDR3 nucleotides are TGTGCCAGCAGTGGACCGTCTAGCACAGATACGCAGTATTTT. Its protein product is CASSGPSSTDTQYF.